This T cell receptor beta chain came from a study of identical twins' blood T cells (dated by TCRdb to the early 2010s). At the level of the whole study: The roughly 12 libraries, six for the alpha chain and six for the beta chain, yielded 50 million or so Illumina reads in total. The study compared TCR alpha and beta chain repertoires of three pairs of monozygous twins using next-generation sequencing to assess genetic influence on repertoire formation.

The donors were six healthy women who made up three monozygous twin pairs. All three twin pairs had been reared together and were thought likely to have met the same infectious agents and vaccines. TCR cDNA libraries were prepared from RNA that had been isolated from peripheral blood mononuclear cells. Study-level results and caveats: Because the twins were raised together, environmental influences could not be ruled out as an explanation for the similarity between twins. V gene usage was reported to be markedly more similar within twin pairs than between unrelated donors, even among non-selected out-of-frame TCRbeta clonotypes. Among the most abundant TCRbeta clonotypes, every donor shared more CDR3 sequences with her own twin than with unrelated donors. The study stated that the proposed role of the TCRalpha J segment in MHC recognition during thymic selection needs to be validated by independent studies. How many CDR3 clonotypes two donors shared depended mainly on the product of their cloneset sizes, and the twins did not clearly stray from this trend.

Its CDR3 holds 15 amino acids, cysteine through phenylalanine. Only CDR3 DNA is held: 45 bases, read in frame from base 1. V loses 6 bases of germline sequence and J loses 5 bases, and the interval between the two ends is 19 bases. CDR1 and CDR2 were assigned from the germline V gene (reference sequence) as LGHDT and YNNKEL. Libraries were made using 5' RACE. These reads were obtained on an Illumina Genome Analyzer IIx. RNA-based TCR cDNA libraries were prepared by a previously described protocol with several modifications. To prevent cross-contamination, sample-specific barcodes were added to both ends of each TCR cDNA library during cDNA synthesis and amplification. The source study handled its data this way. Between about 95,000 and nearly 550,000 clonotypes were identified per individual, with roughly 2.2 to 3.6 million CDR3-containing reads per library. Reads carrying improper barcode index combinations were removed, after which the MiTCR software was used to build a cloneset for each library. While assembling CDR3 clonotypes, MiTCR filtered or rescued low-quality reads and corrected PCR and sequencing errors. Artificial out-of-frame clonotypes were removed by being mapped to in-frame sequences, with one indel in the CDR3 allowed. V and J gene usage similarity between donors was measured as Jensen-Shannon divergence divided by mean entropy. TCRdb reanalyzed the raw reads on its own, using fastp at Q25 for trimming and MiXCR for clone calling, and kept in-frame beta chains. A single entry per CDR3 protein holds the most common genes and DNA from its merged rows. TCRdb, not the authors, supplied the V and J calls. The sample table records a few hundred thousand distinct CDR3 sequences; 25% to 35% of these occur just once. In total, the top ten clones hold about 6% of the sample.

As to this clonotype: The antigen it recognizes is unknown. No much larger clone is present one base from it, and per-base qualities are unavailable.

This clonotype was sampled from a woman aged 18 to 49 in good health. Sequenced material: PBMCs. The V and J genes are TRBV3-1 and TRBJ1-1, and possibly TRBD1, on 6 matching bases. The bases are TGTGCCAGCAGACTCAAAGGACAGTACGGGACTGAAGCTTTCTTT. Translated, it gives CASRLKGQYGTEAFF.